This paragraph reports one T cell receptor (beta chain). As yet, its antigen is unknown. The data belong to a study of memory CD4+ T cells and cytomegalovirus serostatus. The overall study: Healthy Belgian adult donors included several CMV-positive and about two dozen CMV-negative people. Study observations and caveats: About 40% of the roughly 160 known CMV-associated TCRbeta sequences appeared in CD4+ memory.

The sort gate was single viable CD3+CD4+CD8-CD45RO+ cells for memory CD4+ T cells. CMV serostatus came from serum IgG against pp150, pp28, p38, p52. Sequencing used immunoSEQ multiplex PCR; TCRdb keeps in-frame clones, though not all of them. The sample records roughly 50,000 clones, under 90% being singletons. The ends were cut back, 5 bases at V and 4 bases at J, with 27 bases in the middle. Germline V CDR1 and CDR2: SGHVS, FQNEAQ. The CDR3 runs 19 residues. The sequence was obtained from an adult in good health and CMV-seronegative. Some clones in this sample may be carry-over from other donors' samples. The sequenced sample was memory CD4+ T cells from blood. This sequence joins TRBV7-8 and TRBJ1-5; no clear D. Here the CDR3 DNA reads TGTGCCAGCAGCCCCGGCGAGATGGGCCTACGACGGCGAAATCAGCCCCAGCATTTT. This gives the protein CASSPGEMGLRRRNQPQHF.